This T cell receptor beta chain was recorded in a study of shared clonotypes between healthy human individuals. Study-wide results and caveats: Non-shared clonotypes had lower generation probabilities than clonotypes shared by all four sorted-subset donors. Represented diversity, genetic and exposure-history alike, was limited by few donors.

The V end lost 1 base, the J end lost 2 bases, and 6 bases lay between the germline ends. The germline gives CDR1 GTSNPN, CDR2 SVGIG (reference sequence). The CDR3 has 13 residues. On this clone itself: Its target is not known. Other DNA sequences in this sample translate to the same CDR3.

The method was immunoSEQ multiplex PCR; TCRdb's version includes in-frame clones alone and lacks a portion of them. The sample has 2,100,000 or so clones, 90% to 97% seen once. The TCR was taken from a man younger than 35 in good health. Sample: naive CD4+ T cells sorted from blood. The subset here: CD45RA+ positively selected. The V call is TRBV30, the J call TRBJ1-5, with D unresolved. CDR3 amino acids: CAWSGLGNQPQHF. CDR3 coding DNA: TGTGCCTGGAGTGGATTAGGCAATCAGCCCCAGCATTTT. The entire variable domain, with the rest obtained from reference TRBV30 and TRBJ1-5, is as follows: SQTIHQWPATLVQPVGSPLSLECTVEGTSNPNLYWYRQAAGRGLQLLFYSVGIGQISSEVPQNLSASRPQDRQFILSSKKLLLSDSGFYLCAWSGLGNQPQHFGDGTRLSIL.